This TCR beta chain was found in a study of cytomegalovirus exposure and HLA in healthy donors. Germline CDR1 is SGHVS and CDR2 is FQNEAQ. Trimming shortened V by 2 bases and J by 15 bases, and 14 bases separated the two germline ends. CDR3 size: 12 residues. Use of 60 Vbeta and 13 Jbeta primers characterized the PCR. Libraries were prepared by immunoSEQ multiplex PCR; TCRdb keeps only in-frame clonotypes and omits some of them. The sample holds 200,000 to 250,000 clones, over 70% seen once. Study-wide points: Rarity characterized most TCR sequences, yet some public TCRs appeared in many donors. Certain sequence variants were highly shared and formed a cluster, and this cluster was likely a sequencing artifact. A later analysis, which compared TCR beta chains of equal frequency, found the HLA-associated ones more clonally expanded. TCR beta V- and J-gene trimming, according to a later analysis, was linked to a missense DCLRE1C variant.

As to this clone: Its antigen is currently unknown.

The sample was PBMCs. The rearrangement uses TRBV7-8 and TRBJ2-1, with a tentative D call TRBD1 (6 bases). This sequence was found in a woman in her fifties or sixties in good health and CMV-seropositive. The CDR3 coding sequence is TGTGCCAGCAGCTTAAGCAGGGGAACCCGGTTCTTC. Translation gives CASSLSRGTRFF.